This TCR beta chain derives from a study of identical twins. Study-wide points: Where out-of-frame alpha sequences were twin-shared, they showed excess low generation probability.

This clonotype showed up many times. Antigen: not known. TCRdb independently ran MiXCR on the 5' RACE reads; one entry per CDR3 protein. The sample holds some 790,000 distinct CDR3 sequences, around a sixth seen once. This CDR3 spans 13 amino acids. With 7 bases clipped from V and 7 bases from J, the junction kept 5 bases outside the gene matches. This sample also belongs to another study, concerning T cells expressing NK-cell markers. This second study notes: Topping the CD3+CD56-NKG2C+ fraction as well were these clonotypes, in a handful of donors.

V gene TRBV12-3 or TRBV12-4 combines with J gene TRBJ2-1, with TRBD2 identical over 9 bases. The origin of this receptor is a woman aged 18-29 years in good health. The sequenced sample was PBMCs. In DNA form, the CDR3 reads TGTGCCAGCACTAGCGGGATGTTAAATGAGCAGTTCTTC. Its translation: CASTSGMLNEQFF.